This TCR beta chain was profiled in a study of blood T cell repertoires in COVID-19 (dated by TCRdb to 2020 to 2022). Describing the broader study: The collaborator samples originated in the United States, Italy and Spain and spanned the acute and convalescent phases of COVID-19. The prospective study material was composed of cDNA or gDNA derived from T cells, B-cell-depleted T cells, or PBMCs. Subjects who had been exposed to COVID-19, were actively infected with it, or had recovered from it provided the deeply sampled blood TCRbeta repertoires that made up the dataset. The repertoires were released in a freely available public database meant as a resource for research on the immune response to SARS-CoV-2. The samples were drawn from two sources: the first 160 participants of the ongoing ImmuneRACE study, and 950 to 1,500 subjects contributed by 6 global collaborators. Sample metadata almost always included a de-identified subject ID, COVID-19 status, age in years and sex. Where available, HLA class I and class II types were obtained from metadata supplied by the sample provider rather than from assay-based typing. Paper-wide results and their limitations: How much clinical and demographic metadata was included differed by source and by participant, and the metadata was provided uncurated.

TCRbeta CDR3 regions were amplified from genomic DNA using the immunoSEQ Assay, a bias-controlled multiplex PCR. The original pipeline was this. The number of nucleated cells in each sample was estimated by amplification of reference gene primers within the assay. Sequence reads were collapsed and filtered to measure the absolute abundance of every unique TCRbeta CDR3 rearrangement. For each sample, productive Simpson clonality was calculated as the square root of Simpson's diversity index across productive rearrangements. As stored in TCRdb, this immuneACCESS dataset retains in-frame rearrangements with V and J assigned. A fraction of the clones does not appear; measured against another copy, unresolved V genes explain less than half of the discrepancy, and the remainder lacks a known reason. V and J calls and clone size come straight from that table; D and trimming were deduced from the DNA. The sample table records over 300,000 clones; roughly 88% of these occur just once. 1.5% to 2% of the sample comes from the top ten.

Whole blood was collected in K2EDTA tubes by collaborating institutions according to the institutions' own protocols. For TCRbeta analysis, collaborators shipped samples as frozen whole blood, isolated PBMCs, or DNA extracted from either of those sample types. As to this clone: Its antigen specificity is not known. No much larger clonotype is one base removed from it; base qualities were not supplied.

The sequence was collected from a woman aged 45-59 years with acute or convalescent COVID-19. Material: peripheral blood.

This receptor carries the CDR3 CASSLREGSDTQYF. The nucleotide sequence reads TGTGCCAGCAGCTTGCGCGAGGGCTCCGATACGCAGTATTTT. Recombination linked TRBV5-4 to TRBJ2-3; TRBD2 is perhaps the D gene, given 5 matching bases. The V and J ends are trimmed by 1 base and 6 bases, leaving 12 bases between them. The CDR3 starts with the cysteine, ends with the phenylalanine, and has 14 residues. Of all the DNA, just the CDR3 is kept, 42 bases in frame from base 1. Taken from the germline V gene (reference sequence), the CDR1 and CDR2 loops are SGHNT and YYREEE.